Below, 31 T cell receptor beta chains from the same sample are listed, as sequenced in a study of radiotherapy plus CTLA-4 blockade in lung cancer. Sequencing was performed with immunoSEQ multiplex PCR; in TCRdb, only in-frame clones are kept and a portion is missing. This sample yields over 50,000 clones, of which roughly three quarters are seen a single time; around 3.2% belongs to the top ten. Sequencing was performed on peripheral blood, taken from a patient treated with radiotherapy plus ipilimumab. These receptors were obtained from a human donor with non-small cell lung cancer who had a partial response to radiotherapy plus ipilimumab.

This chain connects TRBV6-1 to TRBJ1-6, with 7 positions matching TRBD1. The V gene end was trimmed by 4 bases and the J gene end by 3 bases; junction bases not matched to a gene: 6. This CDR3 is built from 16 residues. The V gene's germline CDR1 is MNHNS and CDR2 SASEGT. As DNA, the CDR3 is TGTGCCAGCAGTGGGGACAGTCAAAGCTATAATTCACCCCTCCACTTT. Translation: CASSGDSQSYNSPLHF.

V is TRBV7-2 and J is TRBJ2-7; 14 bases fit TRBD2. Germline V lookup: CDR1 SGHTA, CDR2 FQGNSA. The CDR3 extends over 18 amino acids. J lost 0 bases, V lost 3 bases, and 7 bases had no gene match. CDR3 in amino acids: CASSFGLAGGLSSYEQYF. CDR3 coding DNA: TGTGCCAGCAGCTTTGGACTAGCGGGGGGCCTGAGCTCCTACGAGCAGTACTTC.

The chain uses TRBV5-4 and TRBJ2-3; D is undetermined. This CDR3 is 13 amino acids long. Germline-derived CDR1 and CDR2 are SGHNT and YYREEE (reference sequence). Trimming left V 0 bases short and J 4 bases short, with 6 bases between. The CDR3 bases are TGTGCCAGCAGCTTGGTGAGGTCAGATACGCAGTATTTT. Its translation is CASSLVRSDTQYF.

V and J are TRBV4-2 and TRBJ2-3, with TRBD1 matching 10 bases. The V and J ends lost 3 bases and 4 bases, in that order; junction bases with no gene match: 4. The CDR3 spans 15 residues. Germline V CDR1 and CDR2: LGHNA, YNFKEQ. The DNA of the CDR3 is TGTGCCAGCAGCCAGGTGACAGGGGGCGCAGATACGCAGTATTTT. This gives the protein CASSQVTGGADTQYF.

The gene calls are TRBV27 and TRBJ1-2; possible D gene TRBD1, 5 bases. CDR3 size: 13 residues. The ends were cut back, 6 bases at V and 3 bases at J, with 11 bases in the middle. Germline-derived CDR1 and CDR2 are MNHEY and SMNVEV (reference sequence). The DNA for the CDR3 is TGTGCCAGCAGCGACAGAGATCACTATGGCTACACCTTC. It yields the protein CASSDRDHYGYTF.

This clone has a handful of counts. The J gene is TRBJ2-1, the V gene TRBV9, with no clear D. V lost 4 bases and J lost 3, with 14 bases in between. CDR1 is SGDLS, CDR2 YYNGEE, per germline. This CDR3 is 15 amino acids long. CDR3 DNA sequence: TGTGCCAGCAGCACCTACGGGTCCGACTACAATGAGCAGTTCTTC. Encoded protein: CASSTYGSDYNEQFF.

CDR3 residues: CASSISWTGGTYEQYF. In DNA, the CDR3 is TGTGCCAGTAGTATATCATGGACAGGGGGAACCTACGAGCAGTACTTC. The rearrangement uses TRBV19 and TRBJ2-7; 10 bases fit TRBD1. From germline, CDR1 is LNHDA and CDR2 SQIVND (reference sequence). The CDR3 consists of 16 residues. Trimming removed 2 bases from V and 2 bases from J; junction bases left unmatched: 6.

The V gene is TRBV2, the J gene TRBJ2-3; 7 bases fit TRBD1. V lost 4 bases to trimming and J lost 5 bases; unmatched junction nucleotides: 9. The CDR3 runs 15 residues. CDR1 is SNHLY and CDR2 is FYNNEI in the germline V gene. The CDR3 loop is CASSGRDRVGDTQYF. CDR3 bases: TGTGCCAGCAGTGGGCGAGACAGGGTGGGAGATACGCAGTATTTT.

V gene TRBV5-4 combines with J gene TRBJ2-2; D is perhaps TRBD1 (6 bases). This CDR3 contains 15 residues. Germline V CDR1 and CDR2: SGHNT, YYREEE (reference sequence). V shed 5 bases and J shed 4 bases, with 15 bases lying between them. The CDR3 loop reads CASRREGVGTGELFF. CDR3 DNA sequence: TGTGCCAGCAGGCGCGAGGGGGTCGGCACCGGGGAGCTGTTTTTT. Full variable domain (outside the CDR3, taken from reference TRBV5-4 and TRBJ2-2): ETGVTQSPTHLIKTRGQQVTLRCSSQSGHNTVSWYQQALGQGPQFIFQYYREEENGRGNFPPRFSGLQFPNYSSELNVNALELDDSALYLCASRREGVGTGELFFGEGSRLTVL.

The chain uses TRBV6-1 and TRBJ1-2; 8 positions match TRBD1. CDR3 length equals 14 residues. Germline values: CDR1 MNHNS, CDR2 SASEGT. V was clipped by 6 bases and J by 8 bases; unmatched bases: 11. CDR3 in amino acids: CASSNLDRGGGYTF. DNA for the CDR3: TGTGCCAGCAGCAATTTAGACAGGGGCGGCGGCTACACCTTC.

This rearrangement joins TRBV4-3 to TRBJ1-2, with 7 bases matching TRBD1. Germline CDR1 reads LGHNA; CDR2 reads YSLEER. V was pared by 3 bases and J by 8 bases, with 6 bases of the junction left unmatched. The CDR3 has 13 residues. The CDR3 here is CASSHADRDGYTF. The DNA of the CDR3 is TGCGCCAGCAGCCATGCCGACAGGGACGGCTACACCTTC.

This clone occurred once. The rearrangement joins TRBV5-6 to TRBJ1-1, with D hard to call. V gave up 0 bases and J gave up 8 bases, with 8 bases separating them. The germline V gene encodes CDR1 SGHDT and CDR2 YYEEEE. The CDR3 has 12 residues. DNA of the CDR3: TGTGCCAGCAGCTTGGCGGCAGGAGAAGCTTTCTTT. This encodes CASSLAAGEAFF.

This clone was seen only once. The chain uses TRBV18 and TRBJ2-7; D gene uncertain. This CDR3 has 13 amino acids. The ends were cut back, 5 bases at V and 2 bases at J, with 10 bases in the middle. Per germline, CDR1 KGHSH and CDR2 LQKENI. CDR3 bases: TGTGCCAGCTCATTGGCGGCAGCCTACGAGCAGTACTTC. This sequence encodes CASSLAAAYEQYF. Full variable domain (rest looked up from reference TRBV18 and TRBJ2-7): NAGVMQNPRHLVRRRGQEARLRCSPMKGHSHVYWYRQLPEEGLKFMVYLQKENIIDESGMPKERFSAEFPKEGPSILRIQQVVRGDSAAYFCASSLAAAYEQYFGPGTRLTVT.

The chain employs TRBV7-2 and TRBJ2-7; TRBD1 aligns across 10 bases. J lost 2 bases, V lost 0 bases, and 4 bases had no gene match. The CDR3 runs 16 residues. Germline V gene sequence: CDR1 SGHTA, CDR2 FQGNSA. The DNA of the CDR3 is TGTGCCAGCAGCTTAGCGACCGGGACAGGGGCCTACGAGCAGTACTTC. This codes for CASSLATGTGAYEQYF.

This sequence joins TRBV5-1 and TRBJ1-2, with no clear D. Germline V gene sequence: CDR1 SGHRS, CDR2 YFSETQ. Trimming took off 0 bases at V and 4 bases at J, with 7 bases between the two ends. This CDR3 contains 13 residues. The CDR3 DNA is TGCGCCAGCAGCTTGGTGGTTAGCTATGGCTACACCTTC. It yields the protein CASSLVVSYGYTF.

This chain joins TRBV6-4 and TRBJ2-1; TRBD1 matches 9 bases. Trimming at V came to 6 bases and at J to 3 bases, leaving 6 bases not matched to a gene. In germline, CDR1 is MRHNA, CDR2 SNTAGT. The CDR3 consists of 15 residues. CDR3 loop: CASSPQGAFYNEQFF. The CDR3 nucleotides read TGTGCCAGCAGCCCACAGGGGGCCTTCTACAATGAGCAGTTCTTC.

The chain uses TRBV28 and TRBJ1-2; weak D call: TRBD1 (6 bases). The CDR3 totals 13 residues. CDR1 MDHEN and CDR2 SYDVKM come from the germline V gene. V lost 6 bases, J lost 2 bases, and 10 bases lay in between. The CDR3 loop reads CASSPTGNYGYTF. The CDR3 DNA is TGTGCCAGCAGCCCCACAGGGAACTATGGCTACACCTTC.

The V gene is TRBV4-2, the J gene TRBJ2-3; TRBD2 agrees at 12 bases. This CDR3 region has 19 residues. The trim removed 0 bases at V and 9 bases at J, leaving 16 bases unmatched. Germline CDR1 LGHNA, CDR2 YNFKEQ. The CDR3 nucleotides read TGTGCCAGCAGCCAAGATGCCGGGACTAGCGGGCACTTTCCGGCCACGCAGTATTTT. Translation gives CASSQDAGTSGHFPATQYF.

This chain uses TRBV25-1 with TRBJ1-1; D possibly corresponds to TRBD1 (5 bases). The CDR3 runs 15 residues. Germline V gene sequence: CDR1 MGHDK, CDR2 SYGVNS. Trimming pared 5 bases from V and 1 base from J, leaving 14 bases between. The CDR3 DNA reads TGTGCCAGCAGTCAGACGACAGTGACGAACACTGAAGCTTTCTTT. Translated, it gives CASSQTTVTNTEAFF.

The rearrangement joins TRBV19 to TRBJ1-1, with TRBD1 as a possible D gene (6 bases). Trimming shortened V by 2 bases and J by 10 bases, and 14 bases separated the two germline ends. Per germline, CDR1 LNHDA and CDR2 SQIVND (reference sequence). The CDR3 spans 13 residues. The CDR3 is CASSISPGAGAFF. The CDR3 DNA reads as TGTGCCAGTAGTATATCTCCAGGGGCTGGAGCTTTCTTT.

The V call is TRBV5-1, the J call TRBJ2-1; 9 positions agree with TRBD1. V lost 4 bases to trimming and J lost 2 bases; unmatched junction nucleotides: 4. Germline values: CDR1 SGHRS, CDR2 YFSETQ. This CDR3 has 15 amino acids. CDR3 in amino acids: CASSKGQGPYNEQFF. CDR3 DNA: TGCGCCAGCAGCAAGGGACAGGGCCCCTACAATGAGCAGTTCTTC.

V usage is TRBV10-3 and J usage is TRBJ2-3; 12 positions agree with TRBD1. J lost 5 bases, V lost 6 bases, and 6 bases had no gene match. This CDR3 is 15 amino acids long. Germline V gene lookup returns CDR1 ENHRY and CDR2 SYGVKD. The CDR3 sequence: CAIRGGQGAKDTQYF. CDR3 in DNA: TGTGCCATCAGGGGGGGACAGGGGGCGAAAGATACGCAGTATTTT.

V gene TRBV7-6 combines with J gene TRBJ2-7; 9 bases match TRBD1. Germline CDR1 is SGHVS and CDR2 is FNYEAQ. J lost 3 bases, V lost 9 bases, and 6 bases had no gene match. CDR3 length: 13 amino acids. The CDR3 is CASTGQGNYEQYF. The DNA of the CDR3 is TGTGCCAGTACGGGACAGGGTAACTACGAGCAGTACTTC.

In DNA form, the CDR3 reads TGTGCCAGCAGCCACCGGGGGGCCTCTGAAGCTTTCTTT. Its protein is CASSHRGASEAFF. The chain recombines TRBV6-5 with TRBJ1-1; possibly TRBD1 for D (6 bases). V lost 6 bases, J lost 6 bases, and 14 bases lay in between. The CDR3 runs 13 residues. Looked up from germline, CDR1 is MNHEY and CDR2 is SVGAGI.

The CDR3 is CASRPTGNQPQHF. Written as DNA, the CDR3 is TGTGCCAGCAGGCCCACGGGTAATCAGCCCCAGCATTTT. The V call is TRBV2, the J call TRBJ1-5, with D uncertain. This CDR3 is 13 amino acids long. The V end lost 6 bases, the J end lost 4 bases, and 10 bases lay between the germline ends. Germline loops: CDR1 SNHLY, CDR2 FYNNEI.

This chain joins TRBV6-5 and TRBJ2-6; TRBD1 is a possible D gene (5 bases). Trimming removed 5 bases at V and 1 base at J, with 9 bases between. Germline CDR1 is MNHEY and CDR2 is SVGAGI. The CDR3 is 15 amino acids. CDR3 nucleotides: TGTGCCAGCAGTCCCGACAGATCTGGGGCCAACGTCCTGACTTTC. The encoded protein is CASSPDRSGANVLTF.

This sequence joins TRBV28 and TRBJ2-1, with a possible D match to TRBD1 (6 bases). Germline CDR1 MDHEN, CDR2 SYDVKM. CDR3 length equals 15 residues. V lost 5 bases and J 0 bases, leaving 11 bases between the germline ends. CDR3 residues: CASSPPDSSYNEQFF. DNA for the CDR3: TGTGCCAGCAGTCCCCCGGACAGCTCCTACAATGAGCAGTTCTTC. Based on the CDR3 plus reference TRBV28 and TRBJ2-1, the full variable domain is DVKVTQSSRYLVKRTGEKVFLECVQDMDHENMFWYRQDPGLGLRLIYFSYDVKMKEKGDIPEGYSVSREKKERFSLILESASTNQTSMYLCASSPPDSSYNEQFFGPGTRLTVL.

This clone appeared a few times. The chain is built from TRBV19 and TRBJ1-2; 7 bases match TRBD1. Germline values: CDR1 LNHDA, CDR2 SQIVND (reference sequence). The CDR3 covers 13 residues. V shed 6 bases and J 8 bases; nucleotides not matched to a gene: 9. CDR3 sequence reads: CASSPGQVGGYTF. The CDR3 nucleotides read TGTGCCAGTAGCCCCGGACAGGTCGGGGGCTACACCTTC.

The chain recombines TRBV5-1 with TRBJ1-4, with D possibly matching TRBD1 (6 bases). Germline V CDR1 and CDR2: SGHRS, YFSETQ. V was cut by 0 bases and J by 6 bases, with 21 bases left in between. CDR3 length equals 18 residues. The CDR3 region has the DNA TGCGCCAGCAGCTTGGTAGGGACATCGCTTCACAGGGATGAAAAACTGTTTTTT. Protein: CASSLVGTSLHRDEKLFF.

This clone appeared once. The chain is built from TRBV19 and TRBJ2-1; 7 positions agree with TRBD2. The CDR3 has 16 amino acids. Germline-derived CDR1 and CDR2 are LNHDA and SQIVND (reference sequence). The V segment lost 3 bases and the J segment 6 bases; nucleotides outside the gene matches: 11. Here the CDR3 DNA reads TGTGCCAGTAGTATCGACGCGGGAGAGGTGCGCAATGAGCAGTTCTTC. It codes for CASSIDAGEVRNEQFF. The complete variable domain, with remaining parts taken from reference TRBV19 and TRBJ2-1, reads DGGITQSPKYLFRKEGQNVTLSCEQNLNHDAMYWYRQDPGQGLRLIYYSQIVNDFQKGDIAEGYSVSREKKESFPLTVTSAQKNPTAFYLCASSIDAGEVRNEQFFGPGTRLTVL.

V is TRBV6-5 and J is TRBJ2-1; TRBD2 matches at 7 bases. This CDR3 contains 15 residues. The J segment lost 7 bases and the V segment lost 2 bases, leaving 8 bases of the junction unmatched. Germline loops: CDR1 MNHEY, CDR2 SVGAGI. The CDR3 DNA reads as TGTGCCAGCAGTTACAGCACAGGCGGGGGTAATGAGCAGTTCTTC. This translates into CASSYSTGGGNEQFF.